Below, 21 T cell receptor beta chains from the same sample are listed, as sequenced in a study of T cell responses to AZD1222 COVID-19 vaccine. Sequenced by immunoSEQ multiplex PCR; TCRdb stores in-frame clones only, minus some. Among about 99,000 clones listed, around nine tenths were seen once. Here the sequenced sample was peripheral blood, taken on day 0 of AZD1222 vaccination. These receptors were taken from an adult in good health.

This sequence joins TRBV6-5 and TRBJ2-7; no clear D gene. Germline CDR1 MNHEY, CDR2 SVGAGI. The CDR3 totals 14 residues. V was pared by 0 bases and J by 1 base, with 7 bases between. This chain's CDR3 is CASSYSTRSYEQYF. DNA of the CDR3: TGTGCCAGCAGTTACTCGACCCGGTCCTACGAGCAGTACTTC.

The chain couples TRBV5-6 to TRBJ1-6; 11 bases line up with TRBD1. V was pared by 2 bases and J by 9 bases, with 4 bases of the junction left unmatched. This CDR3 contains 15 residues. Germline V gene sequence: CDR1 SGHDT, CDR2 YYEEEE. The CDR3 nucleotides read TGTGCCAGCAGCTTCCGGACAGGGGGCGGTTCACCCCTCCACTTT. As protein: CASSFRTGGGSPLHF.

The chain carries TRBV29-1 and TRBJ2-5; a possible D gene is TRBD2 (5 bases). Germline CDR1 SQVTM, CDR2 ANQGSEA. V was cut by 3 bases and J by 2 bases, with 7 bases left in between. The length of the CDR3 is 12 residues. CDR3 sequence reads: CSVEGDQETQYF. CDR3 sequence (DNA): TGCAGCGTTGAGGGAGATCAAGAGACCCAGTACTTC.

The CDR3 bases are TGTGCCAGCAGCCACCTTAGGGACAGGGGAGGAGGCTACACCTTC. Protein sequence: CASSHLRDRGGGYTF. The chain links TRBV14 to TRBJ1-2; 10 bases agree with TRBD1. Trimming removed 3 bases from V and 8 bases from J; junction bases left unmatched: 9. The CDR3 spans 15 residues. The germline V gene encodes CDR1 SGHDN and CDR2 FVKESK.

The chain is built from TRBV2 and TRBJ2-2; D possibly corresponds to TRBD1 (6 bases). The V and J ends lost 8 bases and 1 base respectively, with 11 bases between them. CDR3 length: 14 residues. Germline CDR1 SNHLY, CDR2 FYNNEI. The CDR3 DNA is TGTGCCAGCTGGGGGCAGGGGAACACCGGGGAGCTGTTTTTT. Protein: CASWGQGNTGELFF.

CDR3 DNA: TGTGCCAGCAGCTTACAGCGGGGATTCTCCTACAATGAGCAGTTCTTC. Protein sequence: CASSLQRGFSYNEQFF. This rearrangement joins TRBV5-4 to TRBJ2-1; TRBD2 matches 7 bases. The CDR3 loop spans 16 amino acids. Germline V lookup: CDR1 SGHNT, CDR2 YYREEE (reference sequence). Trimming removed 2 bases from V and 0 bases from J; junction bases left unmatched: 5. The entire variable domain, with the rest obtained from reference TRBV5-4 and TRBJ2-1, is as follows: ETGVTQSPTHLIKTRGQQVTLRCSSQSGHNTVSWYQQALGQGPQFIFQYYREEENGRGNFPPRFSGLQFPNYSSELNVNALELDDSALYLCASSLQRGFSYNEQFFGPGTRLTVL.

The chain recombines TRBV19 with TRBJ2-1; D is possibly TRBD1 (6 bases). The CDR3 loop spans 12 amino acids. The V end was cut by 3 bases, the J end by 9 bases, with 9 bases between. Germline loops: CDR1 LNHDA, CDR2 SQIVND (reference sequence). CDR3 in amino acids: CASSMTGIEQFF. CDR3 sequence (DNA): TGTGCCAGTAGTATGACAGGTATTGAGCAGTTCTTC.

The rearrangement links TRBV9 to TRBJ2-3; perhaps TRBD2 as D (6 bases). Trimming took 0 bases from V and 6 from J, leaving 8 bases between them. The CDR3 extends over 13 amino acids. Germline lookup yields CDR1 SGDLS and CDR2 YYNGEE. CDR3 coding DNA: TGTGCCAGCAGCGTAGACGGGGGTGATACGCAGTATTTT. Its protein is CASSVDGGDTQYF.

This clone has just one count. The chain links TRBV30 to TRBJ1-1; tentatively, D is TRBD1 (5 bases). In germline, CDR1 is GTSNPN, CDR2 SVGIG (reference sequence). The CDR3 is 16 amino acids. The ends were cut back, 0 bases at V and 4 bases at J, with 18 bases in the middle. The CDR3 DNA reads as TGTGCCTGGAGTGTACCCCTGGCAGGGAAAGTCACTGAAGCTTTCTTT. Translating gives CAWSVPLAGKVTEAFF. The full variable domain, rest sourced from reference TRBV30 and TRBJ1-1, is SQTIHQWPATLVQPVGSPLSLECTVEGTSNPNLYWYRQAAGRGLQLLFYSVGIGQISSEVPQNLSASRPQDRQFILSSKKLLLSDSGFYLCAWSVPLAGKVTEAFFGQGTRLTVV.

V is TRBV2 and J is TRBJ2-1; no clear D gene. V lost 4 bases and J lost 9, with 7 bases in between. The length of the CDR3 is 11 residues. Germline V gene sequence: CDR1 SNHLY, CDR2 FYNNEI. The CDR3 nucleotides are TGTGCCAGCAGTGGTTTTATTGAGCAGTTCTTC. As protein: CASSGFIEQFF.

V and J are TRBV6-5 and TRBJ1-1; a possible D gene is TRBD1 (5 bases). V was cut by 6 bases and J by 1 base, with 15 bases left in between. The V gene's germline CDR1 is MNHEY and CDR2 SVGAGI. The CDR3 is 15 residues long. CDR3 in DNA: TGTGCCAGCAGGGTACTGCCCGGGACGAACACTGAAGCTTTCTTT. Translation: CASRVLPGTNTEAFF.

This clone turned up a few times. The chain uses TRBV6-6 and TRBJ1-2, with D perhaps TRBD1 (6 bases). CDR1 is MNHNY and CDR2 is SVGAGI in the germline V gene (reference sequence). The CDR3 runs to 13 residues. V lost 0 bases and J 6 bases, leaving 8 bases between the germline ends. The CDR3: CASSYSRGDGYTF. The CDR3 coding sequence is TGTGCCAGCAGTTACTCGAGGGGGGATGGCTACACCTTC.

This chain joins TRBV11-2 and TRBJ2-2, with no clear D. Trimming shortened V by 0 bases and J by 6 bases, and 14 bases separated the two germline ends. The CDR3 covers 16 residues. Germline V gene data show CDR1 as SGHAT and CDR2 as FQNNGV. The CDR3 DNA reads as TGTGCCAGCAGCTTAGATGGGTCGCTTACCCCCGGGGAGCTGTTTTTT. Its protein is CASSLDGSLTPGELFF.

J is TRBJ1-6 and V is TRBV15; D uncertain. Germline loops: CDR1 LNHNV, CDR2 YYDKDF (reference sequence). The CDR3 covers 13 residues. Trimming took 5 bases from V and 2 from J, leaving 4 bases between them. The CDR3 DNA is TGTGCCACCAGCCCGACCTATAATTCACCCCTCCACTTT. Its translation: CATSPTYNSPLHF.

This chain connects TRBV2 to TRBJ1-1, with D possibly being TRBD1 (5 bases). V was trimmed by 6 bases and J by 2 bases, leaving 16 bases between them. In germline, CDR1 is SNHLY, CDR2 FYNNEI. The CDR3 contains 15 residues. As DNA, the CDR3 is TGTGCCAGCAGCCTCCCGAGTGGGGGTAACACTGAAGCTTTCTTT. Translation: CASSLPSGGNTEAFF.

This sequence joins TRBV6-5 and TRBJ1-1, with 8 bases fitting TRBD1. Looked up from germline, CDR1 is MNHEY and CDR2 is SVGAGI. This CDR3 is 14 amino acids long. The J segment lost 7 bases and the V segment lost 6 bases, leaving 10 bases of the junction unmatched. The chain's CDR3 is CASSRRQGANEAFF. In DNA form, the CDR3 reads TGTGCCAGCAGCAGGAGGCAGGGGGCTAATGAAGCTTTCTTT.

The chain combines TRBV10-3 with TRBJ1-6; D is undetermined. The length of the CDR3 is 16 residues. Trimming left V 2 bases short and J 7 bases short, with 15 bases between. In germline, CDR1 is ENHRY, CDR2 SYGVKD. CDR3 amino acids: CAISEPRGERNSPLHF. For the CDR3, the DNA is TGTGCCATCAGTGAGCCGCGGGGTGAGCGGAATTCACCCCTCCACTTT.

J is TRBJ2-2 and V is TRBV15; D unresolved. The germline V and J ends were trimmed by 2 bases and 6 bases, with 7 bases remaining between them. Germline V gene lookup returns CDR1 LNHNV and CDR2 YYDKDF (reference sequence). The CDR3 is 13 residues long. CDR3 protein: CATSRPSSGELFF. As DNA, the CDR3 is TGTGCCACCAGCAGACCCAGTTCCGGGGAGCTGTTTTTT.

This clone was observed a single time. V gene TRBV30 combines with J gene TRBJ1-5; D is undetermined. V was clipped by 2 bases and J by 4 bases, with 9 bases between them. This CDR3 is built from 13 residues. Germline CDR1 GTSNPN, CDR2 SVGIG (reference sequence). The CDR3 sequence: CAWSSDVNQPQHF. The CDR3 DNA reads as TGTGCCTGGAGTTCGGACGTGAATCAGCCCCAGCATTTT.

A single count supports this clone. V gene TRBV27 combines with J gene TRBJ2-7; TRBD1 matches 10 bases. The CDR3 is 15 residues long. The germline CDR1 and CDR2 sequences are MNHEY and SMNVEV (reference sequence). The J segment lost 7 bases and the V segment lost 5 bases, leaving 11 bases of the junction unmatched. CDR3 nucleotide sequence: TGTGCCAGCAGTATCCGGGACAGGGGCTATAATGAGCAGTACTTC. Its translation: CASSIRDRGYNEQYF.

This clone occurred a few times. V is TRBV5-1 and J is TRBJ2-5, with a possible D match to TRBD1 (6 bases). Germline CDR1 and CDR2: SGHRS and YFSETQ. This CDR3 has 13 residues. V was clipped by 2 bases and J by 5 bases, with 10 bases between them. CDR3 in amino acids: CASSFRGGETQYF. The CDR3 DNA is TGCGCCAGCAGCTTCAGGGGTGGGGAGACCCAGTACTTC.